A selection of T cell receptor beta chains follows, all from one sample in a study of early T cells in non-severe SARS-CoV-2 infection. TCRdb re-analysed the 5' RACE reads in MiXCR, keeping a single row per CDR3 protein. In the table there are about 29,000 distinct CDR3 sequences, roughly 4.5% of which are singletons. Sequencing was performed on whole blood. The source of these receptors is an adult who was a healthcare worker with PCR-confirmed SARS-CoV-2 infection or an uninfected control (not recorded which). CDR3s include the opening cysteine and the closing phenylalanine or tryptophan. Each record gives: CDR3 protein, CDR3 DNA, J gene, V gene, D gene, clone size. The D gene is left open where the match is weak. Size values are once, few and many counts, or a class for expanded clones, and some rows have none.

CDR3: CASSIRGAGQPQHF
DNA: TGTGCCAGTAGTATTCGGGGGGCCGGACAGCCCCAGCATTTT
J: TRBJ1-5
V: TRBV19
D: .
size: many

CDR3: CASSFANTLGETQYF
DNA: TGCGCCAGCAGCTTCGCCAATACTCTTGGGGAGACCCAGTACTTC
J: TRBJ2-5
V: TRBV5-1
D: .
size: .

CDR3: CASSDGSEDTQYF
DNA: TGTGCCAGCAGTGACGGGTCGGAAGATACGCAGTATTTT
J: TRBJ2-3
V: TRBV6-4
D: .
size: many

CDR3: CASSVRGQLAKNIQYF
DNA: TGTGCCAGCAGTGTCAGGGGCCAACTAGCCAAAAACATTCAGTACTTC
J: TRBJ2-4
V: TRBV28
D: .
size: few

CDR3: CASSEWLGGSPLHF
DNA: TGTGCCAGCAGTGAGTGGCTGGGAGGGTCACCCCTCCACTTT
J: TRBJ1-6
V: TRBV6-1
D: .
size: many

CDR3: CAISHTGTGVSYEQYF
DNA: TGTGCCATCAGCCACACCGGGACAGGGGTATCCTACGAGCAGTACTTC
J: TRBJ2-7
V: TRBV10-3
D: TRBD1
size: .

CDR3: CASSSQGGPYNEQFF
DNA: TGTGCCAGCAGCTCCCAGGGGGGCCCCTACAATGAGCAGTTCTTC
J: TRBJ2-1
V: TRBV5-4
D: .
size: many

CDR3: CASSFSFGGLRRTYSGNTIYF
DNA: TGTGCCAGCAGCTTTTCTTTTGGTGGCCTCAGGAGGACTTACTCTGGAAACACCATATATTTT
J: TRBJ1-3
V: TRBV13
D: .
size: many

CDR3: CASSPGLAGALNYEQYF
DNA: TGTGCCAGCAGCCCAGGACTAGCGGGGGCCCTAAACTACGAGCAGTACTTC
J: TRBJ2-7
V: TRBV7-9
D: TRBD2
size: few

CDR3: CASSPRGPATEAFF
DNA: TGTGCCAGCTCACCGAGGGGGCCGGCCACTGAAGCTTTCTTT
J: TRBJ1-1
V: TRBV18
D: TRBD1
size: many

CDR3: CASSLGVYYGYTF
DNA: TGTGCCAGCAGCTTAGGGGTTTACTATGGCTACACCTTC
J: TRBJ1-2
V: TRBV7-9
D: .
size: many

CDR3: CASSPRTGETDTQYF
DNA: TGTGCCAGCTCACCAAGGACAGGGGAAACAGATACGCAGTATTTT
J: TRBJ2-3
V: TRBV18
D: TRBD1
size: many

CDR3: CASSGALGSDNEQFF
DNA: TGTGCCAGCAGTGGAGCTCTCGGGAGCGACAATGAGCAGTTCTTC
J: TRBJ2-1
V: TRBV2
D: .
size: many

CDR3: CASSILQSSYNEQFF
DNA: TGTGCCAGTAGTATCCTCCAAAGCTCCTACAATGAGCAGTTCTTC
J: TRBJ2-1
V: TRBV19
D: .
size: many

CDR3: CASSEQGWDIQYF
DNA: TGTGCCAGCTCAGAACAGGGTTGGGACATTCAGTACTTC
J: TRBJ2-4
V: TRBV18
D: .
size: many

CDR3: CATLLRGGGLNEQFF
DNA: TGTGCCACCCTGCTACGGGGGGGCGGTCTGAATGAGCAGTTCTTC
J: TRBJ2-1
V: TRBV19
D: TRBD2
size: many

CDR3: CSASTSGRENEQFF
DNA: TGCAGTGCTTCTACTAGCGGGAGAGAGAATGAGCAGTTCTTC
J: TRBJ2-1
V: TRBV20-1
D: TRBD2
size: many

CDR3: CASSQDRDRGSPLHF
DNA: TGCGCCAGCAGCCAAGACCGGGACAGGGGTTCACCCCTCCACTTT
J: TRBJ1-6
V: TRBV5-1
D: TRBD1
size: many

CDR3: CASSEGEDTQYF
DNA: TGTGCCAGCAGCGAGGGGGAGGATACGCAGTATTTT
J: TRBJ2-3
V: TRBV7-8
D: .
size: .

CDR3: CASSCAGGGSYNEQFF
DNA: TGCGCCAGCAGCTGCGCGGGGGGAGGGTCCTACAATGAGCAGTTCTTC
J: TRBJ2-1
V: TRBV5-1
D: TRBD2
size: .

CDR3: CASSYNRDTEAFF
DNA: TGTGCCAGCAGTTACAACCGAGACACTGAAGCTTTCTTT
J: TRBJ1-1
V: TRBV6-5
D: .
size: many

CDR3: CASSQVLSAGDEQFF
DNA: TGTGCCAGCAGCCAAGTCCTATCCGCTGGCGATGAGCAGTTCTTC
J: TRBJ2-1
V: TRBV3-1
D: .
size: few

CDR3: CASSSRQLAGNQPQHF
DNA: TGTGCCAGCAGCAGCCGACAGCTAGCTGGTAATCAGCCCCAGCATTTT
J: TRBJ1-5
V: TRBV12-3/TRBV12-4
D: .
size: many

CDR3: CASSFGTAYGYTF
DNA: TGTGCCAGCAGTTTTGGTACAGCCTATGGCTACACCTTC
J: TRBJ1-2
V: TRBV12-3/TRBV12-4
D: .
size: .

CDR3: CASSSGTVTGRRRNQPQHF
DNA: TGTGCCAGCAGTTCGGGGACCGTGACAGGCCGCCGAAGGAATCAGCCCCAGCATTTT
J: TRBJ1-5
V: TRBV6-2/TRBV6-3
D: .
size: many

CDR3: CASSFVSRSDYGYTF
DNA: TGCGCCAGCAGCTTCGTATCCCGATCGGACTATGGCTACACCTTC
J: TRBJ1-2
V: TRBV5-1
D: .
size: few

CDR3: CASSHSGSKNIQYF
DNA: TGTGCCAGCAGCCACTCAGGGTCCAAAAACATTCAGTACTTC
J: TRBJ2-4
V: TRBV14
D: .
size: .

CDR3: CASSLGSVTEAFF
DNA: TGCGCCAGCAGCTTGGGTTCAGTTACTGAAGCTTTCTTT
J: TRBJ1-1
V: TRBV5-1
D: .
size: .